The 3 T cell receptor beta chains below were found in one sample sequenced in a study of beta chain features in type 1 diabetes. Expressed TCRB transcripts were sequenced because the isolated RNA had all been reverse transcribed beforehand. TCRdb keeps only in-frame clones here, not all; method: immunoSEQ multiplex PCR. This sample has around 280,000 clones, with 8% found just once. The sample was central memory CD4+ T cells from blood. The receptors here all came from a woman between 18 and 29 years old in good health.

This clone has just a few counts. This chain joins TRBV5-1 and TRBJ2-3; D is possibly TRBD2 (5 bases). Germline CDR1 SGHRS, CDR2 YFSETQ. V shed 0 bases and J shed 3 bases, with 17 bases lying between them. The CDR3 spans 17 residues. The CDR3 here is CASSLAARAIYTDTQYF. The CDR3 DNA reads TGCGCCAGCAGCTTGGCCGCGCGGGCCATATATACAGATACGCAGTATTTT.

V is TRBV28 and J is TRBJ1-1; 7 bases are a match to TRBD1. Germline V CDR1 and CDR2: MDHEN, SYDVKM. Germline trimming cut 3 bases from V and 8 bases from J; bases unmatched to any gene: 6. The CDR3 covers 13 residues. The DNA of the CDR3 is TGTGCCAGCAGTTTGGTTTGGGACAGCGAAGCTTTCTTT. Its protein is CASSLVWDSEAFF.

The genes are TRBV5-1 and TRBJ1-3, with 8 nucleotides matching TRBD1. Losses at the gene ends were 0 bases for V and 0 bases for J; bases not matched to a gene: 2. Germline V CDR1 and CDR2: SGHRS, YFSETQ. This CDR3 contains 16 residues. CDR3 nucleotides: TGCGCCAGCAGCTTGGGTGACAGGGGCTCTGGAAACACCATATATTTT. This codes for CASSLGDRGSGNTIYF.